The 23 T cell receptor beta chains presented below share a single source sample, sequenced in a study of beta chain features in type 1 diabetes listed by TCRdb under 2018. Library construction relied on the immunoSEQ multiplex PCR assay. The High Capacity cDNA Reverse Transcription Kit was used to reverse transcribe all of the isolated RNA, meaning that expressed TCRB transcripts were what got sequenced. Here the immuneACCESS table is served through TCRdb, limited to in-frame sequences with V and J called. Missing clones are a known gap in these copies; in checked studies unresolved V genes cover under half, and the rest lacks a known reason. The table for this sample lists some 330,000 clones; 11% of them were counted only once. The ten largest make up around 0.015% of the sample. The sample was naive CD4+ T cells from blood. The meaning of the sample's cell subset or site label: true naive CD4+ T cells. The receptors derive from a woman in her twenties or thirties in good health.

V gene TRBV4-2 combines with J gene TRBJ2-3; 9 nucleotides line up with TRBD1. The V gene's germline CDR1 is LGHNA and CDR2 YNFKEQ. This CDR3 contains 15 residues. Losses at the gene ends were 4 bases for V and 3 bases for J; bases not matched to a gene: 5. CDR3 sequence: CASSPRDRETDTQYF. In DNA form, the CDR3 reads TGTGCCAGCAGCCCCCGGGACAGGGAGACAGATACGCAGTATTTT.

CDR3 nucleotides: TGCAGCGTTGACAGGGGGGCCGAGCAGTACTTC. This codes for CSVDRGAEQYF. J is TRBJ2-7 and V is TRBV29-1; a possible D gene is TRBD1 (7 bases). The germline CDR1 and CDR2 sequences are SQVTM and ANQGSEA. The CDR3 sequence is 11 residues long. V lost 3 bases and J 6 bases, leaving 9 bases between the germline ends.

The chain links TRBV28 to TRBJ2-3; 7 nucleotides align to TRBD1. Per the germline V gene, CDR1 is MDHEN and CDR2 is SYDVKM. CDR3 length equals 17 residues. The V gene end was trimmed by 4 bases and the J gene end by 2 bases; junction bases not matched to a gene: 12. CDR3 region: CASSSPAEGQNTDTQYF. The CDR3 DNA reads TGTGCCAGCAGTTCCCCCGCCGAGGGACAGAACACAGATACGCAGTATTTT.

The V gene is TRBV30, the J gene TRBJ1-1, with a tentative D call TRBD1 (5 bases). Per germline, CDR1 GTSNPN and CDR2 SVGIG (reference sequence). Trimming left V 0 bases short and J 0 bases short, with 17 bases between. The CDR3 runs 17 residues. The CDR3 DNA reads TGTGCCTGGAGTGTACCCCTTTCAGGGAAGGTGAACACTGAAGCTTTCTTT. Translating gives CAWSVPLSGKVNTEAFF.

The V call is TRBV30, the J call TRBJ2-7; TRBD2 aligns across 9 bases. Germline assignment: CDR1 GTSNPN and CDR2 SVGIG (reference sequence). The junction had 3 bases not matched to a gene; V was cut back by 0 bases and J by 3 bases. The CDR3 spans 14 residues. The CDR3 sequence is CAWSVRSGSYEQYF. The CDR3 DNA reads as TGTGCCTGGAGTGTACGTAGCGGGAGCTACGAGCAGTACTTC. Variable domain in full (rest from reference TRBV30 and TRBJ2-7): SQTIHQWPATLVQPVGSPLSLECTVEGTSNPNLYWYRQAAGRGLQLLFYSVGIGQISSEVPQNLSASRPQDRQFILSSKKLLLSDSGFYLCAWSVRSGSYEQYFGPGTRLTVT.

This clone was observed a few times. The genes are TRBV7-2 and TRBJ2-3, with a possible D match to TRBD2 (5 bases). The ends were cut back, 5 bases at V and 0 bases at J, with 9 bases in the middle. The CDR3 contains 14 residues. CDR1 and CDR2 (germline): SGHTA, FQGNSA. Here the CDR3 DNA reads TGTGCCAGCAGCCCCCGGGGAAGCACAGATACGCAGTATTTT. This encodes CASSPRGSTDTQYF.

V usage is TRBV4-2 and J usage is TRBJ2-6, with D possibly TRBD1 on 6 matching bases. The germline gives CDR1 LGHNA, CDR2 YNFKEQ. Trimming shortened V by 1 base and J by 0 bases, and 13 bases separated the two germline ends. This CDR3 is 18 amino acids long. The CDR3 sequence: CASSQGGRGSSGANVLTF. Here the CDR3 DNA reads TGTGCCAGCAGCCAAGGTGGCAGGGGAAGCTCTGGGGCCAACGTCCTGACTTTC.

This clone was counted only a few times. The chain uses TRBV11-2 and TRBJ2-7; 7 nucleotides agree with TRBD1. Germline values: CDR1 SGHAT, CDR2 FQNNGV. This CDR3 is 15 amino acids long. The ends lost 6 bases at V and 1 base at J; junction bases unmatched: 9. CDR3 residues: CASRRGPDTSYEQYF. The CDR3 DNA is TGTGCCAGCAGGAGGGGGCCCGACACTTCCTACGAGCAGTACTTC.

A few counts support this clone. This chain links TRBV4-3 with TRBJ2-1, with D unclear. The V end lost 0 bases, the J end lost 0 bases, and 9 bases lay between the germline ends. The CDR3 has 16 residues. The germline CDR1 and CDR2 sequences are LGHNA and YSLEER. Written as DNA, the CDR3 is TGCGCCAGCAGCCAAGAGTCCCGGGTCTCCTACAATGAGCAGTTCTTC. Protein sequence: CASSQESRVSYNEQFF.

In its sample, this clone was seen a few times. The CDR3 region is CASSDSSGANVLTF. Written as DNA, the CDR3 is TGTGCCAGCAGCGACAGCTCTGGGGCCAACGTCCTGACTTTC. This sequence joins TRBV7-9 and TRBJ2-6, with D possibly matching TRBD1 (5 bases). This CDR3 contains 14 residues. V was pared by 5 bases and J by 0 bases, with 5 bases between. Germline V gene lookup returns CDR1 SEHNR and CDR2 FQNEAQ (reference sequence).

The J gene is TRBJ2-5, the V gene TRBV7-9; TRBD1 aligns across 7 bases. Germline CDR1 reads SEHNR; CDR2 reads FQNEAQ (reference sequence). The CDR3 covers 14 residues. The V and J ends lost 5 bases and 2 bases, in that order; junction bases with no gene match: 5. CDR3 protein: CASSPGTVQETQYF. The CDR3 DNA sequence: TGTGCCAGCAGCCCCGGGACAGTTCAAGAGACCCAGTACTTC.

The chain joins TRBV11-1 to TRBJ2-3; a weak D match, TRBD1 (6 bases). CDR3 length equals 15 residues. Germline V gene lookup returns CDR1 SGHAT and CDR2 FQDESV (reference sequence). The V end was cut by 5 bases, the J end by 1 base, with 13 bases between. The CDR3 DNA reads as TGTGCCAGCAGCACGAGGACAGAGCGCACAGATACGCAGTATTTT. Protein sequence: CASSTRTERTDTQYF.

The V call is TRBV28, the J call TRBJ1-2; D remains ambiguous. Trimming shortened V by 3 bases and J by 2 bases, and 4 bases separated the two germline ends. The CDR3 extends over 12 amino acids. Germline-derived CDR1 and CDR2 are MDHEN and SYDVKM. DNA of the CDR3: TGTGCCAGCAGTTTGCAGAACTATGGCTACACCTTC. It translates to CASSLQNYGYTF.

This chain links TRBV7-2 with TRBJ2-5; no clear D gene. The length of the CDR3 is 13 residues. Germline V gives CDR1 SGHTA, CDR2 FQGNSA. With 5 bases removed from V and 4 bases from J, the gap between germline ends came to 11 bases. In DNA form, the CDR3 reads TGTGCCAGCAGCCCACCAGTGGTAGAGACCCAGTACTTC. Translating it yields CASSPPVVETQYF.

This clone was observed a few times. The germline gene is not matched at one end of the junction; a read error may be the cause. The gene calls are TRBV18 and TRBJ1-1; D gene uncertain. Germline loops: CDR1 KGHSH, CDR2 LQKENI. CDR3 length: 14 amino acids. The CDR3 here is CASSPPHRDTEAFF. The CDR3 DNA follows: TGTGCCAGCTCCCCACCACATCGGGACACTGAAGCTTTCTTT.

The table lists this clone with a few counts. The chain combines TRBV7-2 with TRBJ1-5, with 9 bases identical to TRBD1. With 5 bases clipped from V and 4 bases from J, the junction kept 6 bases outside the gene matches. Germline assignment: CDR1 SGHTA and CDR2 FQGNSA. This CDR3 comprises 15 residues. DNA for the CDR3: TGTGCCAGCAGCCTTTCCGGGACAGGGAATCAGCCCCAGCATTTT. Amino acid sequence: CASSLSGTGNQPQHF. Variable domain in full (rest from reference TRBV7-2 and TRBJ1-5): GAGVSQSPSNKVTEKGKDVELRCDPISGHTALYWYRQSLGQGLEFLIYFQGNSAPDKSGLPSDRFSAERTGGSVSTLTIQRTQQEDSAVYLCASSLSGTGNQPQHFGDGTRLSIL.

This clone was counted only a few times. This rearrangement joins TRBV28 to TRBJ2-1; tentative D call: TRBD1 (5 bases). This CDR3 is 16 amino acids long. V shed 5 bases and J shed 5 bases, with 19 bases lying between them. The germline V gene has CDR1 MDHEN and CDR2 SYDVKM. The CDR3 is CASSGWLVGLNNEQFF. In nucleotides, the CDR3 is TGTGCCAGCAGTGGGTGGCTGGTGGGGCTAAACAATGAGCAGTTCTTC.

This rearrangement joins TRBV5-1 to TRBJ2-1, with 9 positions matching TRBD1. The CDR3 is 15 amino acids. Germline CDR1 is SGHRS and CDR2 is YFSETQ. The trim removed 2 bases at V and 5 bases at J, leaving 5 bases unmatched. CDR3 protein: CASSFGTGPNNEQFF. Written as DNA, the CDR3 is TGCGCCAGCAGCTTCGGGACAGGGCCAAACAATGAGCAGTTCTTC.

J is TRBJ2-7 and V is TRBV7-2, with TRBD2 as a possible D gene (5 bases). The germline V gene encodes CDR1 SGHTA and CDR2 FQGNSA. The CDR3 extends over 17 amino acids. V was clipped by 5 bases and J by 2 bases, with 22 bases between them. The CDR3 sequence: CASSPQSMLRVPYEQYF. The CDR3 coding sequence is TGTGCCAGCAGCCCGCAGTCCATGCTGAGGGTCCCCTACGAGCAGTACTTC.

This clone was counted a few times. This chain connects TRBV27 to TRBJ1-5; perhaps TRBD1 as D (5 bases). The CDR3 runs to 17 residues. Trimming stripped 6 bases from V and 4 bases from J, with 22 bases between. Germline V CDR1 and CDR2: MNHEY, SMNVEV (reference sequence). The CDR3 spells CASSGVDTGGGNQPQHF. The CDR3 DNA sequence: TGTGCCAGCAGCGGAGTCGATACGGGGGGTGGAAATCAGCCCCAGCATTTT.

Turning to this clone: The same CDR3 is also encoded by other DNA sequences in this sample. The rearrangement links TRBV5-1 to TRBJ2-2; 7 bases agree with TRBD1. The V and J ends lost 3 bases and 0 bases, in that order; junction bases with no gene match: 2. There are 15 residues in the CDR3. Looked up from germline, CDR1 is SGHRS and CDR2 is YFSETQ. CDR3 nucleotides: TGCGCCAGCAGCTCGGGGACAGCGAACACCGGGGAGCTGTTTTTT. Residues: CASSSGTANTGELFF.

V gene TRBV18 combines with J gene TRBJ2-5; D remains unclear. There are 12 residues in the CDR3. Germline V CDR1 and CDR2: KGHSH, LQKENI. Trimming stripped 0 bases from V and 4 bases from J, with 3 bases between. The CDR3 nucleotides are TGTGCCAGCTCACCACCCGGAGAGACCCAGTACTTC. Amino acid sequence: CASSPPGETQYF.

This clone appeared once. The CDR3 loop is CASSAGTGWVTDTQYF. CDR3 DNA: TGTGCCAGCAGCGCTGGGACAGGCTGGGTTACAGATACGCAGTATTTT. This chain links TRBV9 with TRBJ2-3; 8 bases map to TRBD1. Germline V lookup: CDR1 SGDLS, CDR2 YYNGEE. J lost 3 bases, V lost 3 bases, and 9 bases had no gene match. The CDR3 has 16 amino acids.